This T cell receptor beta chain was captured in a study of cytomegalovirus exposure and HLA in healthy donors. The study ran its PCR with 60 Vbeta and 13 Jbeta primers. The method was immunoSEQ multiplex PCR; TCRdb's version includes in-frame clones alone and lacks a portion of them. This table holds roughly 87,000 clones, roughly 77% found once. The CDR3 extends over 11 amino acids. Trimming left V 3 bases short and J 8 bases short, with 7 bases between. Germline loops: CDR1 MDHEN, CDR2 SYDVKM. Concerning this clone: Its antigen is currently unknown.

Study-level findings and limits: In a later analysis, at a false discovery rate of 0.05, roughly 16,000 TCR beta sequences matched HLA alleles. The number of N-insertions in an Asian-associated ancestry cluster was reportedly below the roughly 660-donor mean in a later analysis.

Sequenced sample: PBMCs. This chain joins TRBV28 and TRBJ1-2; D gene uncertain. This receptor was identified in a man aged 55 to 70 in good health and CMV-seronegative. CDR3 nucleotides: TGTGCCAGCAGTTTCTCCGAGGGCTACACCTTC. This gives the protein CASSFSEGYTF.